This TCR beta chain derives from a study of blood T cell repertoires in COVID-19. Study as a whole: The samples span acute and convalescent COVID-19 from the United States, Italy and Spain. In each case, the material was cDNA or gDNA derived from T cells, B-cell-depleted T cells, or PBMCs.

The germline V gene encodes CDR1 SGHNT and CDR2 YYREEE (reference sequence). The V segment lost 4 bases and the J segment 4 bases; nucleotides outside the gene matches: 13. The length of the CDR3 is 16 residues. Per the original data handling: Scientists estimated how many nucleated cells there were by amplifying reference gene primers. TCRdb keeps only in-frame clones here, not all; method: immunoSEQ multiplex PCR. V and J calls plus clone size are reproduced from that table; the DNA served to infer D and trimming. The sample carries some 93,000 clones, roughly 79% recorded once. The sequence was obtained from a man aged 70 or older with acute or convalescent COVID-19. The sequenced sample consisted of peripheral blood. The genes are TRBV5-4 and TRBJ2-5; 7 bases match TRBD1. The CDR3 DNA reads as TGTGCCAGCAGCACCCTAGGGGGCGCTTTCGGAGAGACCCAGTACTTC. This sequence encodes CASSTLGGAFGETQYF.